A single sample is the source of the 14 T cell receptor beta chains below, sequenced in a study of blood T cells in healthy people across ages. The use of a sample-barcoded 5' primer and a J-beta primer mix characterized a second PCR of roughly 6 to 11 cycles. TCRdb used MiXCR to reprocess the 5' RACE reads, holding one entry per CDR3 protein. The sample lists fewer than 1.5 million distinct CDR3 sequences; about 43% were seen once. Sequenced sample: blood. The receptors originated from a woman aged 18 to 35 in good health.

Only a few counts were recorded for this clonotype. The CDR3 coding sequence is TGTGCCAGCAGGCCGACAGGTTTCGCGGGGCAGTACTTC. Amino acids: CASRPTGFAGQYF. This rearrangement joins TRBV2 to TRBJ2-5; D possibly uses TRBD1 or TRBD2 (6 bases each). The germline V and J ends were trimmed by 6 bases and 11 bases, with 19 bases remaining between them. CDR1 and CDR2 (germline): SNHLY, FYNNEI. The CDR3 loop spans 13 amino acids.

The chain links TRBV6-6 to TRBJ2-7; the match to TRBD1 covers 11 bases. This CDR3 region has 12 residues. Germline values: CDR1 MNHNY, CDR2 SVGAGI (reference sequence). The V segment lost 11 bases and the J segment 5 bases; nucleotides outside the gene matches: 5. The CDR3 DNA follows: TGTGCCCTGGGACAGGGGGTCCACGAGCAGTACTTC. The encoded protein is CALGQGVHEQYF.

The CDR3 nucleotides are TGCGCCAGCAGCTTGGGGGTCGGGGATTCACCCCTCCACTTT. It codes for CASSLGVGDSPLHF. The V call is TRBV5-1, the J call TRBJ1-6; the D is unclear. In germline, CDR1 is SGHRS, CDR2 YFSETQ. The CDR3 has 14 amino acids. Deletions cut 0 bases from V and 8 bases from J, with 9 bases between.

V usage is TRBV4-1 and J usage is TRBJ1-1; 7 positions agree with TRBD1. Germline CDR1 reads MGHRA; CDR2 reads YSYEKL. The CDR3 sequence is 20 residues long. With 2 bases clipped from V and 0 bases from J, the junction kept 18 bases outside the gene matches. The CDR3 sequence: CASSQPGPDRVRLMNTEAFF. CDR3 bases: TGCGCCAGCAGCCAACCAGGCCCCGACAGGGTCAGGTTGATGAACACTGAAGCTTTCTTT.

The J gene is TRBJ2-5, the V gene TRBV5-1; 10 nucleotides agree with TRBD2. The J call may not be correct, given that the DNA end is closer to TRBJ2-7. The germline gives CDR1 SGHRS, CDR2 YFSETQ. This CDR3 is built from 15 residues. CDR3 bases: TGCGCCAGCGCAGCGGGCGGGACTAGCGATTACGAGCAGTACTTC. Encoded protein: CASAAGGTSDYEQYF.

V and J are TRBV5-1 and TRBJ2-1, with D perhaps given as TRBD1 or TRBD2 (6 bases each). The CDR3 totals 14 residues. The V end lost 7 bases, the J end lost 4 bases, and 15 bases lay between the germline ends. Germline lookup yields CDR1 SGHRS and CDR2 YFSETQ. The CDR3 region has the DNA TGCGCCAGCCGGGGGCTCCTCCCTTACAATGAGCAGTTCTTC. Protein: CASRGLLPYNEQFF.

This clonotype was seen more than once but under ten times. The chain combines TRBV25-1 with TRBJ2-1; D is ambiguous. This CDR3 contains 13 residues. CDR1 and CDR2 from the germline V gene are MGHDK and SYGVNS. Trimming stripped 8 bases from V and 5 bases from J, with 13 bases between. CDR3 sequence reads: CASRTFLNNEQFF. CDR3 nucleotide sequence: TGTGCCAGCCGCACTTTCCTAAACAATGAGCAGTTCTTC. Drawing the rest from reference TRBV25-1 and TRBJ2-1, the complete variable domain is EADIYQTPRYLVIGTGKKITLECSQTMGHDKMYWYQQDPGMELHLIHYSYGVNSTEKGDLSSESTVSRIRTEHFPLTLESARPSHTSQYLCASRTFLNNEQFFGPGTRLTVL.

The rearrangement uses TRBV6-1 and TRBJ2-3, with 7 positions matching TRBD1. The CDR3 is 15 residues long. CDR1 and CDR2 (germline): MNHNS, SASEGT. Losses at the gene ends were 6 bases for V and 2 bases for J; bases not matched to a gene: 8. The CDR3 sequence is CASRETGTATDTQYF. As DNA, the CDR3 is TGTGCCAGCAGGGAAACCGGGACAGCCACAGATACGCAGTATTTT.

This clonotype turned up a few times. This chain links TRBV5-5 with TRBJ2-1, with a possible D match to TRBD1 (5 bases). The CDR3 runs 13 residues. The germline V and J ends were trimmed by 1 base and 10 bases, with 12 bases remaining between them. The germline gives CDR1 SGHKS, CDR2 YYEKEE (reference sequence). Here the CDR3 reads CASSLSPREEQFF. In DNA form, the CDR3 reads TGTGCCAGCAGCTTGAGTCCCAGGGAAGAGCAGTTCTTC. The full variable domain, in which reference TRBV5-5 and TRBJ2-1 provide the parts outside the CDR3, is DAGVTQSPTHLIKTRGQQVTLRCSPISGHKSVSWYQQVLGQGPQFIFQYYEKEERGRGNFPDRFSARQFPNYSSELNVNALLLGDSALYLCASSLSPREEQFFGPGTRLTVL.

This clonotype appeared a few times. The chain links TRBV6-4 to TRBJ1-6; 8 bases are shared with TRBD1. With V trimmed by 6 bases and J by 10 bases, 8 bases remained unmatched. This CDR3 contains 14 residues. Germline CDR1 is MRHNA and CDR2 is SNTAGT. The CDR3 DNA sequence: TGTGCCAGCAGGCCGACAGGGGCAGGATCACCCCTCCACTTT. Its protein product is CASRPTGAGSPLHF.

This clonotype was found once. This chain uses TRBV7-2 with TRBJ2-1; the D is unclear. Per germline, CDR1 SGHTA and CDR2 FQGNSA. There are 14 residues in the CDR3. The germline V and J ends were trimmed by 5 bases and 6 bases, with 14 bases remaining between them. CDR3 sequence reads: CASSPRWLTNEQFF. The CDR3, as DNA: TGTGCCAGCAGCCCCCGGTGGCTAACCAATGAGCAGTTCTTC. The whole variable domain, filled in from reference TRBV7-2 and TRBJ2-1, reads GAGVSQSPSNKVTEKGKDVELRCDPISGHTALYWYRQSLGQGLEFLIYFQGNSAPDKSGLPSDRFSAERTGGSVSTLTIQRTQQEDSAVYLCASSPRWLTNEQFFGPGTRLTVL.

The chain uses TRBV6-2 or TRBV6-3 and TRBJ2-5, with D possibly TRBD2 on 5 matching bases. Germline V gene lookup returns CDR1 MNHEY and CDR2 SVGEGT. The CDR3 runs 14 residues. V was clipped by 6 bases and J by 5 bases, with 16 bases between them. CDR3: CASRRTGMSETQYF. CDR3 coding DNA: TGTGCCAGCAGGAGGACGGGAATGTCGGAGACCCAGTACTTC.

This chain connects TRBV6-2 or TRBV6-3 to TRBJ2-5, with D possibly called TRBD1 or TRBD2 (5 bases each). Between the trimmed V and J ends, which lost 9 bases and 3 bases, there was a span of 14 bases. This CDR3 comprises 13 residues. Looked up from germline, CDR1 is MNHEY and CDR2 is SVGEGT. The CDR3 nucleotides read TGTGCCAGTAAACGGGACCCGAAAGAGACCCAGTACTTC. Its translation: CASKRDPKETQYF.

This clonotype was counted between two and nine times. The chain uses TRBV5-1 and TRBJ2-5; no firm D call. Germline V gene sequence: CDR1 SGHRS, CDR2 YFSETQ. The CDR3 has 15 residues. The V end lost 0 bases, the J end lost 1 base, and 10 bases lay between the germline ends. This CDR3 reads CASSLAAGIQETQYF. In nucleotides, the CDR3 is TGCGCCAGCAGCTTGGCGGCTGGCATCCAAGAGACCCAGTACTTC. The full variable domain, its missing parts supplied by reference TRBV5-1 and TRBJ2-5, is KAGVTQTPRYLIKTRGQQVTLSCSPISGHRSVSWYQQTPGQGLQFLFEYFSETQRNKGNFPGRFSGRQFSNSRSEMNVSTLELGDSALYLCASSLAAGIQETQYFGPGTRLLVL.